A selection of T cell receptor beta chains follows, all from one sample in a study of T cell clonotyping in hematopoietic cell transplantation. Clones were sequenced by immunoSEQ multiplex PCR, and TCRdb holds only the in-frame ones, with some missing. The sample contains under 8,000 clones, around 35% of which appear only once. The sample consisted of peripheral blood mononuclear cells, taken 30 days after allogeneic stem cell transplant. Source of these receptors: a female patient in her 60s who had an allogeneic stem cell transplant, so the T cells may come from the graft donor. Some clones in this sample may be carry-over from other donors' samples. Each CDR3 is given with its conserved first and last residue. A D gene is named only where the DNA matches it firmly. Size is omitted from some rows. Given values are once, few, many or a class for expanded clones.

J gene: TRBJ1-1
V gene: TRBV30
D gene: TRBD1
clone size: .
CDR3 DNA: TGTGCCTGGAGTGGAGGACAGGGGCACACTGAAGCTTTCTTT
CDR3 protein: CAWSGGQGHTEAFF

J gene: TRBJ1-1
V gene: TRBV4-2
D gene: TRBD1
clone size: few
CDR3 DNA: TGTGCCAGCAGCCAAGAGGGACAGGATGGGCCTGAAGCTTTCTTT
CDR3 protein: CASSQEGQDGPEAFF

J gene: TRBJ2-7
V gene: TRBV4-2
D gene: .
clone size: .
CDR3 DNA: TGTGCCAGCAGCCAAGACGGGGGATCGTACGAGCAGTACTTC
CDR3 protein: CASSQDGGSYEQYF

J gene: TRBJ1-4
V gene: TRBV4-1
D gene: .
clone size: .
CDR3 DNA: TGCGCCAGCAGCCAAGACCGGGACAATAATGAAAAACTGTTTTTT
CDR3 protein: CASSQDRDNNEKLFF

J gene: TRBJ1-3
V gene: TRBV30
D gene: .
clone size: .
CDR3 DNA: TGTGCCTGGACGAGGGACACTAGCTCTGGAAACACCATATATTTT
CDR3 protein: CAWTRDTSSGNTIYF

J gene: TRBJ1-3
V gene: TRBV30
D gene: TRBD1
clone size: few
CDR3 DNA: TGTGCCTGGACCTTGGACAGGGGGCATGTATATTTT
CDR3 protein: CAWTLDRGHVYF

J gene: TRBJ2-5
V gene: TRBV30
D gene: .
clone size: .
CDR3 DNA: TGTGCCTGGAGAATTCGGGGTCGAGAGACCCAGTACTTC
CDR3 protein: CAWRIRGRETQYF

J gene: TRBJ1-2
V gene: TRBV7-6
D gene: .
clone size: .
CDR3 DNA: TGTGCCAGCAGCTCGGGGACTAACTATGGCTACACCTTC
CDR3 protein: CASSSGTNYGYTF

J gene: TRBJ1-4
V gene: TRBV30
D gene: TRBD1
clone size: .
CDR3 DNA: TGTGCCTGGAGTACAGGGGTTAGTGAAAAACTGTTTTTT
CDR3 protein: CAWSTGVSEKLFF

J gene: TRBJ2-7
V gene: TRBV30
D gene: .
clone size: .
CDR3 DNA: TGTGCCTACTCGACCGGGACGACTCCCCTAGAGCAGTACTTC
CDR3 protein: CAYSTGTTPLEQYF

J gene: TRBJ1-2
V gene: TRBV29-1
D gene: .
clone size: .
CDR3 DNA: TGCAGCGTTGGATCAGGGTCGAATAACTATGGCTACACCTTC
CDR3 protein: CSVGSGSNNYGYTF

J gene: TRBJ2-1
V gene: TRBV25-1
D gene: .
clone size: medium-sized
CDR3 DNA: TGTGCCAGCAGTGAGCCTCTTTCCAGGGGTTATGAGCAGTTCTTC
CDR3 protein: CASSEPLSRGYEQFF

J gene: TRBJ2-7
V gene: TRBV4-1
D gene: TRBD1
clone size: .
CDR3 DNA: TGCGCCAGCAGCCAGGGGCCGGGACAGGGGGCCTTCGAGCAGTACTTC
CDR3 protein: CASSQGPGQGAFEQYF

J gene: TRBJ1-6
V gene: TRBV30
D gene: .
clone size: .
CDR3 DNA: TGTGCCTGGAGTGACGCGGTGAGCTCCTATAATTCACCCCTCCACTTT
CDR3 protein: CAWSDAVSSYNSPLHF

J gene: TRBJ1-1
V gene: TRBV29-1
D gene: .
clone size: .
CDR3 DNA: TGCAGCGTTGCCATTAGAGACACCTTTGAAGCTTTCTTT
CDR3 protein: CSVAIRDTFEAFF

J gene: TRBJ1-5
V gene: TRBV30
D gene: .
clone size: .
CDR3 DNA: TGTGCCTGGAGGCGTAGCCCAAATCAGCCCCAGCATTTT
CDR3 protein: CAWRRSPNQPQHF

J gene: TRBJ1-4
V gene: TRBV30
D gene: .
clone size: .
CDR3 DNA: TGTGCCTGGAGTAGACAGAAGGATGAAAAACTGTTTTTT
CDR3 protein: CAWSRQKDEKLFF

J gene: TRBJ2-5
V gene: TRBV30
D gene: .
clone size: .
CDR3 DNA: TGTGCCTGGAGTCCTAGCGAGAGACGGACCCAGTACTTC
CDR3 protein: CAWSPSERRTQYF

J gene: TRBJ1-5
V gene: TRBV4-2
D gene: .
clone size: once
CDR3 DNA: TGTGCCAGCAGCCAAGGAATACCCAGGGGATTTAATCAGCCCCAGCATTTT
CDR3 protein: CASSQGIPRGFNQPQHF

J gene: TRBJ2-5
V gene: TRBV25-1
D gene: .
clone size: .
CDR3 DNA: TGTGCCAGCAGTGTGGCCGAACAAGAGACCCAGTACTTC
CDR3 protein: CASSVAEQETQYF

J gene: TRBJ1-2
V gene: TRBV5-8
D gene: TRBD1
clone size: once
CDR3 DNA: TGTGCCAGCAGCTTCCCCGGGACAGGGACTAACGCCTTC
CDR3 protein: CASSFPGTGTNAF

J gene: TRBJ1-2
V gene: TRBV28
D gene: .
clone size: few
CDR3 DNA: TGTGCCAGCAGTACCACTTCTAACTATGGCTACACCTTC
CDR3 protein: CASSTTSNYGYTF

J gene: TRBJ2-2
V gene: TRBV30
D gene: TRBD1
clone size: few
CDR3 DNA: TGTGCCTGGAGTTCGACAGGGGGGATGACCGGGGAGCTGTTTTTT
CDR3 protein: CAWSSTGGMTGELFF

J gene: TRBJ2-7
V gene: TRBV6-6
D gene: .
clone size: .
CDR3 DNA: TGTGCCAGCAGGGGCAGAGACTCCTACGAGCAGTACTTC
CDR3 protein: CASRGRDSYEQYF

J gene: TRBJ1-1
V gene: TRBV5-6
D gene: .
clone size: .
CDR3 DNA: TGTGCCAGCAGGAGAGGGACTGAAGCTTTCTTT
CDR3 protein: CASRRGTEAFF

J gene: TRBJ2-5
V gene: TRBV9
D gene: .
clone size: few
CDR3 DNA: TGTGCCAGCAGCGTAGGGACCACCGAGACCCAGTACTTC
CDR3 protein: CASSVGTTETQYF

J gene: TRBJ1-1
V gene: TRBV30
D gene: .
clone size: .
CDR3 DNA: TGTGCCTGGAGTACTAACCCGAACACTGAAGCTTTCTTT
CDR3 protein: CAWSTNPNTEAFF

J gene: TRBJ1-1
V gene: TRBV5-1
D gene: TRBD1
clone size: .
CDR3 DNA: TGCGCCAGCAGCAAATCAGGGGGGCCGAACACTGAAGCTTTCTTT
CDR3 protein: CASSKSGGPNTEAFF

J gene: TRBJ1-2
V gene: TRBV29-1
D gene: .
clone size: .
CDR3 DNA: TGCAGCGCCCTCCGGACGGGCCTCACCTTC
CDR3 protein: CSALRTGLTF

J gene: TRBJ1-6
V gene: TRBV30
D gene: .
clone size: .
CDR3 DNA: TGTGCCTGGCAGAAAATAGGATCTTTGGATTCACCCCTCCACTTT
CDR3 protein: CAWQKIGSLDSPLHF

J gene: TRBJ2-7
V gene: TRBV5-6
D gene: .
clone size: .
CDR3 DNA: TGTGCCAGCAGCGGGGTCGGTTTCGAGCAGTACTTC
CDR3 protein: CASSGVGFEQYF

J gene: TRBJ1-1
V gene: TRBV30
D gene: TRBD1
clone size: .
CDR3 DNA: TGTGCCTGGAGTGCACAGGGGGCGCAGAGAACTGAAGCTTTCTTT
CDR3 protein: CAWSAQGAQRTEAFF

J gene: TRBJ2-5
V gene: TRBV19
D gene: .
clone size: .
CDR3 DNA: TGTGCCAGTAGAGCTTTGATGGGGGGCGGAGAGACCCAGTACTTC
CDR3 protein: CASRALMGGGETQYF

J gene: TRBJ2-2
V gene: TRBV30
D gene: .
clone size: once
CDR3 DNA: TGTGCCTGGAGTGTGGCGAACACCGGGGAGCTGTTTTTT
CDR3 protein: CAWSVANTGELFF

J gene: TRBJ1-6
V gene: TRBV25-1
D gene: TRBD1
clone size: .
CDR3 DNA: TGTGCCAGCAGTGGCGGGACAGACAGCTCCTATAATTCACCCCTCCACTTT
CDR3 protein: CASSGGTDSSYNSPLHF

J gene: TRBJ2-7
V gene: TRBV6-5
D gene: TRBD1
clone size: few
CDR3 DNA: TGTGCCAGCAGTTCCCCGGACAGGTTGTACGAGCAGTACTTC
CDR3 protein: CASSSPDRLYEQYF

J gene: TRBJ2-5
V gene: TRBV30
D gene: TRBD1
clone size: .
CDR3 DNA: TGTGCCTGGAGTGTATCGGGGACAGGGCAAGAGACCCAGTACTTC
CDR3 protein: CAWSVSGTGQETQYF

J gene: TRBJ2-7
V gene: TRBV5-1
D gene: .
clone size: .
CDR3 DNA: TGCGCCAGCAGCTTGGGACTATTTGGTTCCTACGAGCAGTACTTC
CDR3 protein: CASSLGLFGSYEQYF

J gene: TRBJ2-7
V gene: TRBV28
D gene: .
clone size: .
CDR3 DNA: TGTGCCAGCAGTCCAGGACTCGGGCTAGCGCGATACGAGCAGTACTTC
CDR3 protein: CASSPGLGLARYEQYF

J gene: TRBJ2-7
V gene: TRBV5-6
D gene: .
clone size: once
CDR3 DNA: TGTGCCAGCAGCTTTCGGGACGGACATCGAAGCTCCTACGAGCAGTACTTC
CDR3 protein: CASSFRDGHRSSYEQYF

J gene: TRBJ2-2
V gene: TRBV29-1
D gene: .
clone size: .
CDR3 DNA: TGCAGCGTTCAACTCACCGGGGAGCTGTTTTTT
CDR3 protein: CSVQLTGELFF

J gene: TRBJ1-1
V gene: TRBV30
D gene: .
clone size: .
CDR3 DNA: TGTGCCTGGAGCGCCCAGAGTTCCACTGAAGCTTTCTTT
CDR3 protein: CAWSAQSSTEAFF

J gene: TRBJ2-5
V gene: TRBV4-2
D gene: TRBD1
clone size: .
CDR3 DNA: TGTGCCAGCAGCCAAGAATGGGGACAGCTCGCCCAGTACTTC
CDR3 protein: CASSQEWGQLAQYF

J gene: TRBJ2-6
V gene: TRBV30
D gene: .
clone size: .
CDR3 DNA: TGTGCCTGGAGGGGCCCTGAAACTGGGGCCAACGTCCTGACTTTC
CDR3 protein: CAWRGPETGANVLTF

J gene: TRBJ1-1
V gene: TRBV9
D gene: .
clone size: .
CDR3 DNA: TGTGCCAGCAGCGTAGGAGACACTGAAGCTTTCTTT
CDR3 protein: CASSVGDTEAFF

J gene: TRBJ1-5
V gene: TRBV30
D gene: TRBD1
clone size: .
CDR3 DNA: TGTGCCTGGAGTGTTGACAGGGGGCTCGGCAATCAGCCCCAGCATTTT
CDR3 protein: CAWSVDRGLGNQPQHF

J gene: TRBJ2-3
V gene: TRBV7-9
D gene: TRBD1
clone size: .
CDR3 DNA: TGTGCCAGCAGCTACCCCGGGACAGACCTAGATACGCAGTATTTT
CDR3 protein: CASSYPGTDLDTQYF

J gene: TRBJ2-7
V gene: TRBV5-4
D gene: .
clone size: .
CDR3 DNA: TGTGCCAGCAGCTCGGAATTCAGGGCTTACGAGCAGTACTTC
CDR3 protein: CASSSEFRAYEQYF

J gene: TRBJ2-7
V gene: TRBV30
D gene: .
clone size: few
CDR3 DNA: TGTGCCTGGAGTACAACAGGGTTTTCCTACGAGCAGTACTTC
CDR3 protein: CAWSTTGFSYEQYF

J gene: TRBJ1-2
V gene: TRBV5-7
D gene: .
clone size: few
CDR3 DNA: TGTGCCAGCACCGAGGACAGCCCTAACTATGGCTACACCTTC
CDR3 protein: CASTEDSPNYGYTF

J gene: TRBJ2-1
V gene: TRBV30
D gene: TRBD2
clone size: few
CDR3 DNA: TGTGCCTGGAGCATGCAGCGGGACTACAATGAGCAGTTCTTC
CDR3 protein: CAWSMQRDYNEQFF

J gene: TRBJ2-1
V gene: TRBV7-2
D gene: .
clone size: .
CDR3 DNA: TGTGCCAGCAGCCCTCCGAGCTCCTACAATGAGCAGTTCTTC
CDR3 protein: CASSPPSSYNEQFF

J gene: TRBJ2-7
V gene: TRBV4-3
D gene: .
clone size: .
CDR3 DNA: TGCGCCAGCAGCCAAGATTCCTCTGGGGGCTACGAGCAGTACTTC
CDR3 protein: CASSQDSSGGYEQYF

J gene: TRBJ1-2
V gene: TRBV30
D gene: TRBD1
clone size: .
CDR3 DNA: TGTGCCTGGGCCCGACAGGGACTTAACTATGGCTACACCTTC
CDR3 protein: CAWARQGLNYGYTF

J gene: TRBJ1-2
V gene: TRBV6-5
D gene: TRBD1
clone size: .
CDR3 DNA: TGTGCCAGCAGCCGGGACAGGCTAAATTATGGCTACACCTTC
CDR3 protein: CASSRDRLNYGYTF

J gene: TRBJ1-2
V gene: TRBV30
D gene: .
clone size: few
CDR3 DNA: TGTGCCTGGAGTCGAGTGGAAGGCTACACCTTC
CDR3 protein: CAWSRVEGYTF

J gene: TRBJ2-3
V gene: TRBV4-2
D gene: .
clone size: .
CDR3 DNA: TGTGCCAGCAGCCAAGAACCGGCTTGGGATACGCAGTATTTT
CDR3 protein: CASSQEPAWDTQYF

J gene: TRBJ2-2
V gene: TRBV30
D gene: .
clone size: few
CDR3 DNA: TGTGCCTGGGCCAGGGTTCTCGGCACCGGGGAGCTGTTTTTT
CDR3 protein: CAWARVLGTGELFF

J gene: TRBJ2-2
V gene: TRBV7-8
D gene: .
clone size: few
CDR3 DNA: TGTGCCAGCAGCTTCCGACCGGGGAGTCCTGCCGGGGAGCTGTTTTTT
CDR3 protein: CASSFRPGSPAGELFF

J gene: TRBJ2-5
V gene: TRBV30
D gene: TRBD2
clone size: .
CDR3 DNA: TGTGCCTGGAGGCCGGGAGGACGGATCGAGACCCAGTACTTC
CDR3 protein: CAWRPGGRIETQYF